The present TCR beta chain was sequenced within a study of blood T cell repertoires in COVID-19. Clones were read by immunoSEQ multiplex PCR, and TCRdb kept only the in-frame ones, dropping some. The table lists around 250,000 clones, approximately 84% of them singletons. Material for sequencing was peripheral blood. This TCR came from a man in his forties or fifties with active or convalescent COVID-19.

CDR3: CASTRNRGLTGELFF. For the CDR3, the DNA is TGTGCCAGCACCCGGAACAGGGGCCTCACCGGGGAGCTGTTTTTT. The chain uses TRBV28 and TRBJ2-2; 7 nucleotides line up with TRBD1. The CDR3 spans 15 residues. Germline trimming cut 7 bases from V and 4 bases from J; bases unmatched to any gene: 9. Germline V gene sequence: CDR1 MDHEN, CDR2 SYDVKM.